These 25 T cell receptor beta chains were all obtained from the same sample, sequenced in a study of beta chain features in type 1 diabetes. Expressed TCRB transcripts were sequenced because the isolated RNA had all been reverse transcribed beforehand. The table came from immunoSEQ multiplex PCR; TCRdb's copy has only in-frame clones and leaves some out. The repertoire consists of 150,000 to 190,000 clones, with roughly 8.1% occurring once and the leading ten covering around 0.65%. Sequencing was done on a sample of central memory CD4+ T cells from blood. The receptors stem from a man between 18 and 29 years old in good health.

This clone was counted only a few times. CDR3 sequence: CASSPSGVTDTQYF. As DNA, the CDR3 is TGTGCCAGCTCACCATCGGGAGTTACAGATACGCAGTATTTT. The chain uses TRBV18 and TRBJ2-3, with a weak D call TRBD2 (6 bases). This CDR3 has 14 amino acids. Trimming stripped 2 bases from V and 3 bases from J, with 9 bases between. Germline-derived CDR1 and CDR2 are KGHSH and LQKENI.

In its sample, this clone was seen a few times. The V and J genes are TRBV2 and TRBJ2-7, with 10 bases matching TRBD1. CDR1 SNHLY and CDR2 FYNNEI come from the germline V gene. V shed 8 bases, J shed 4 bases, and the junction held 8 bases outside the gene matches. This CDR3 has 14 residues. CDR3 region: CASGWGQGPYEQYF. CDR3 nucleotide sequence: TGTGCCAGCGGATGGGGACAGGGGCCGTACGAGCAGTACTTC.

The chain uses TRBV7-8 and TRBJ2-5, with D maybe TRBD1 (6 bases). CDR3 size: 12 residues. With 5 bases removed from V and 9 bases from J, the gap between germline ends came to 13 bases. Per germline, CDR1 SGHVS and CDR2 FQNEAQ. In DNA, the CDR3 is TGTGCCAGCAGCCCCGACAGGATTGCCCAGTACTTC. It is translated as CASSPDRIAQYF.

This clone has only a few counts. V and J are TRBV5-1 and TRBJ1-6; 9 bases are shared with TRBD1. Germline loops: CDR1 SGHRS, CDR2 YFSETQ. CDR3 size: 17 residues. With V trimmed by 2 bases and J by 7 bases, 10 bases remained unmatched. The DNA for the CDR3 is TGCGCCAGCAGCTTACAACCACAGGGGGCGAGGAATTCACCCCTCCACTTT. Amino acids: CASSLQPQGARNSPLHF.

This clone appeared many times. The DNA for the CDR3 is TGCAGCGTTGTATCTAGCGGGGACTACAATGAGCAGTTCTTC. Its protein is CSVVSSGDYNEQFF. The chain recombines TRBV29-1 with TRBJ2-1, with TRBD2 matching over 9 bases. The CDR3 runs 14 residues. V was clipped by 4 bases and J by 3 bases; unmatched bases: 4. CDR1 and CDR2 from the germline V gene are SQVTM and ANQGSEA.

The chain links TRBV28 to TRBJ2-5; D is undetermined. Germline V lookup: CDR1 MDHEN, CDR2 SYDVKM. V was clipped by 4 bases and J by 2 bases, with 8 bases between them. The CDR3 totals 13 residues. The CDR3 reads CASSSPAQETQYF. The DNA of the CDR3 is TGTGCCAGCAGTTCCCCAGCGCAAGAGACCCAGTACTTC.

The chain carries TRBV14 and TRBJ2-5; TRBD2 matches 8 bases. The length of the CDR3 is 16 residues. V was clipped by 1 base and J by 4 bases; unmatched bases: 8. CDR1 and CDR2 (germline): SGHDN, FVKESK. The CDR3 is CASSQVAGGVGETQYF. CDR3 sequence (DNA): TGTGCCAGCAGCCAAGTTGCGGGGGGTGTAGGAGAGACCCAGTACTTC.

V gene TRBV27 combines with J gene TRBJ2-7, with D hard to call. Trimming took off 2 bases at V and 2 bases at J, with 10 bases between the two ends. CDR3 length: 14 residues. Looked up from germline, CDR1 is MNHEY and CDR2 is SMNVEV (reference sequence). The CDR3 sequence is CASSLKHLTYEQYF. The CDR3, as DNA: TGTGCCAGCAGTTTAAAACACCTCACCTACGAGCAGTACTTC.

There are a few counts of this clone. Other DNA sequences in this sample translate to the same CDR3. V is TRBV30 and J is TRBJ1-5; 8 bases map to TRBD1. V lost 3 bases, J lost 5 bases, and 3 bases stayed unmatched. The CDR3 is 13 amino acids. Per the germline V gene, CDR1 is GTSNPN and CDR2 is SVGIG (reference sequence). For the CDR3, the DNA is TGTGCCTGGAGCCTGGACAGGGATCAGCCCCAGCATTTT. As protein: CAWSLDRDQPQHF.

This clone showed up just a few times. The chain has TRBV27 and TRBJ1-4, with 8 bases lining up with TRBD1. The germline CDR1 and CDR2 sequences are MNHEY and SMNVEV (reference sequence). V dropped 2 bases and J dropped 7; count of bases not matched to a gene: 3. CDR3 length: 14 residues. The chain's CDR3 is CASSLQGAGEKLFF. CDR3 sequence (DNA): TGTGCCAGCAGTTTACAGGGGGCGGGTGAAAAACTGTTTTTT. Filled out from reference TRBV27 and TRBJ1-4, the complete variable domain reads EAQVTQNPRYLITVTGKKLTVTCSQNMNHEYMSWYRQDPGLGLRQIYYSMNVEVTDKGDVPEGYKVSRKEKRNFPLILESPSPNQTSLYFCASSLQGAGEKLFFGSGTQLSVL.

The rearrangement joins TRBV5-6 to TRBJ1-2; no clear D gene. CDR3 size: 13 residues. Germline-derived CDR1 and CDR2 are SGHDT and YYEEEE. V lost 1 base to trimming and J lost 0 bases, with 4 bases between them. For the CDR3, the DNA is TGTGCCAGCAGCTTGACAGCTAACTATGGCTACACCTTC. This encodes CASSLTANYGYTF. Looking up the rest from reference TRBV5-6 and TRBJ1-2 gives the full variable domain: DAGVTQSPTHLIKTRGQQVTLRCSPKSGHDTVSWYQQALGQGPQFIFQYYEEEERQRGNFPDRFSGHQFPNYSSELNVNALLLGDSALYLCASSLTANYGYTFGSGTRLTVV.

The gene calls are TRBV10-3 and TRBJ2-2; 8 bases are a match to TRBD1. V shed 5 bases and J 0 bases; nucleotides not matched to a gene: 2. The CDR3 runs to 15 residues. Germline CDR1 reads ENHRY; CDR2 reads SYGVKD. CDR3 region: CAISPGGANTGELFF. The DNA for the CDR3 is TGTGCCATCAGTCCAGGGGGCGCGAACACCGGGGAGCTGTTTTTT.

This clone was detected only a few times. The genes are TRBV28 and TRBJ2-3; D is unclear. The germline V gene has CDR1 MDHEN and CDR2 SYDVKM. Trimming left V 9 bases short and J 4 bases short, with 8 bases between. CDR3 length equals 11 residues. DNA of the CDR3: TGTGCCAGTTGTAGAGCAGATACGCAGTATTTT. Amino acid sequence: CASCRADTQYF.

This clone was detected many times. This chain connects TRBV6-1 to TRBJ1-2; D remains ambiguous. Trimming removed 6 bases from V and 5 bases from J, with 19 bases in between. The CDR3 covers 15 residues. Looked up from germline, CDR1 is MNHNS and CDR2 is SASEGT. This chain's CDR3 is CASSERVGGMYGYTF. CDR3 bases: TGTGCCAGCAGCGAAAGGGTCGGAGGGATGTATGGCTACACCTTC.

The chain has TRBV5-1 and TRBJ1-1; D is unclear. The CDR3 has 14 amino acids. Trimming removed 6 bases at V and 4 bases at J, with 16 bases between. Germline values: CDR1 SGHRS, CDR2 YFSETQ. CDR3 nucleotide sequence: TGCGCCAGCAACCTTAACCAATGGAGCACTGAAGCTTTCTTT. The encoded protein is CASNLNQWSTEAFF. The variable domain in full, completed from reference TRBV5-1 and TRBJ1-1, reads KAGVTQTPRYLIKTRGQQVTLSCSPISGHRSVSWYQQTPGQGLQFLFEYFSETQRNKGNFPGRFSGRQFSNSRSEMNVSTLELGDSALYLCASNLNQWSTEAFFGQGTRLTVV.

There are many counts of this clone. The CDR3 DNA is TGTGCCAGCAGCTTAAACAGGGGAGAGGGCACCGGGGAGCTGTTTTTT. This sequence encodes CASSLNRGEGTGELFF. The rearrangement joins TRBV7-9 to TRBJ2-2, with TRBD1 matching 7 bases. CDR3 size: 16 residues. Trimming removed 2 bases from V and 4 bases from J; junction bases left unmatched: 7. CDR1 and CDR2 from the germline V gene are SEHNR and FQNEAQ (reference sequence).

The V and J genes are TRBV28 and TRBJ1-3; 9 bases agree with TRBD1. The CDR3 is made up of 15 amino acids. V lost 3 bases, J lost 2 bases, and 2 bases stayed unmatched. Germline CDR1 reads MDHEN; CDR2 reads SYDVKM. CDR3 residues: CASSFGTGTGNTIYF. The CDR3 region has the DNA TGTGCCAGCAGTTTTGGGACAGGGACTGGAAACACCATATATTTT.

The V gene is TRBV7-8, the J gene TRBJ2-2; 13 bases map to TRBD2. The germline CDR1 and CDR2 sequences are SGHVS and FQNEAQ. CDR3 length equals 16 residues. V was clipped by 5 bases and J by 7 bases; unmatched bases: 7. The chain's CDR3 is CASSLRLAGGGGELFF. CDR3 nucleotide sequence: TGTGCCAGCAGCCTAAGACTAGCGGGAGGTGGCGGGGAGCTGTTTTTT.

As concerns this clone: The sample carries other DNA sequences with the same CDR3. The gene calls are TRBV19 and TRBJ2-2; D call uncertain. This CDR3 is 13 amino acids long. V was trimmed by 2 bases and J by 7 bases, leaving 8 bases between them. Germline loops: CDR1 LNHDA, CDR2 SQIVND (reference sequence). The CDR3 DNA reads TGTGCCAGTAGTATAACCCGAGGCGGGGAGCTGTTTTTT. It encodes CASSITRGGELFF.

This clone has ten or more counts. The genes are TRBV19 and TRBJ2-6; D remains unclear. Germline CDR1 LNHDA, CDR2 SQIVND (reference sequence). Trimming left V 3 bases short and J 2 bases short, with 5 bases between. This CDR3 contains 14 residues. DNA of the CDR3: TGTGCCAGTAGTATCAGGACTGGGGCCAACGTCCTGACTTTC. Protein sequence: CASSIRTGANVLTF.

This clone was seen many times. This chain links TRBV7-3 with TRBJ2-5, with a weak D call TRBD2 (6 bases). The CDR3 consists of 13 residues. CDR1 is SGHTA, CDR2 FQGTGA, per germline. V shed 5 bases and J shed 5 bases, with 12 bases lying between them. CDR3: CASSRGFRETQYF. In DNA, the CDR3 is TGTGCCAGCAGCCGGGGGTTCCGGGAGACCCAGTACTTC.

In its sample, this clone was seen a few times. The V call is TRBV5-1, the J call TRBJ2-2, with D hard to call. From germline, CDR1 is SGHRS and CDR2 YFSETQ. V was cut by 1 base and J by 2 bases, with 12 bases left in between. The CDR3 is 16 residues long. DNA of the CDR3: TGCGCCAGCAGCTTGTATCGGGTTGGTAACACCGGGGAGCTGTTTTTT. As protein: CASSLYRVGNTGELFF.

The V and J genes are TRBV19 and TRBJ1-1; 7 nucleotides agree with TRBD1. Germline values: CDR1 LNHDA, CDR2 SQIVND (reference sequence). V lost 4 bases and J lost 4; bases outside the gene matches: 3. There are 13 residues in the CDR3. CDR3 DNA sequence: TGTGCCAGTAGTAGAGCAGGGGGCACTGAAGCTTTCTTT. It specifies CASSRAGGTEAFF. The full variable domain, in which reference TRBV19 and TRBJ1-1 provide the parts outside the CDR3, is DGGITQSPKYLFRKEGQNVTLSCEQNLNHDAMYWYRQDPGQGLRLIYYSQIVNDFQKGDIAEGYSVSREKKESFPLTVTSAQKNPTAFYLCASSRAGGTEAFFGQGTRLTVV.

This clone came up a few times. The rearrangement links TRBV5-4 to TRBJ1-2; perhaps TRBD1 as D (6 bases). The CDR3 extends over 15 amino acids. Germline V gene lookup returns CDR1 SGHNT and CDR2 YYREEE (reference sequence). The V end lost 2 bases, the J end lost 3 bases, and 14 bases lay between the germline ends. The CDR3: CASSFWDTRDYGYTF. The CDR3 DNA reads TGTGCCAGCAGCTTTTGGGACACAAGAGACTATGGCTACACCTTC.

In its sample, this clone was seen many times. The chain links TRBV20-1 to TRBJ1-3; D is undetermined. The germline V gene has CDR1 DFQATT and CDR2 SNEGSKA (reference sequence). The CDR3 length is 11 residues. The V and J ends lost 2 bases and 7 bases respectively, with 6 bases between them. In nucleotides, the CDR3 is TGCAGTGCTAGATGGAGGAACACCATATATTTT. Translation: CSARWRNTIYF.